The next 26 T cell receptor beta chains were all read from a single sample in a study of blood T cell repertoires in COVID-19. Here immunoSEQ multiplex PCR was the method, and the copy in TCRdb shows in-frame clones only, minus some. The sample yields approximately 200,000 clones, around 89% seen once. The material sequenced was peripheral blood. All receptors come from a woman in her 30s with acute or convalescent COVID-19.

This clone has only a few counts. The chain has TRBV6-5 and TRBJ1-2; 7 nucleotides line up with TRBD1. The CDR3 is made up of 12 amino acids. Germline CDR1 reads MNHEY; CDR2 reads SVGAGI. The V gene end was trimmed by 8 bases and the J gene end by 6 bases; junction bases not matched to a gene: 6. CDR3 in amino acids: CASFRQGDGYTF. In nucleotides, the CDR3 is TGTGCCAGCTTTAGACAGGGTGATGGCTACACCTTC.

The rearrangement links TRBV11-2 to TRBJ2-1, with 9 bases that match TRBD2. V lost 5 bases and J lost 4; bases outside the gene matches: 3. This CDR3 is built from 14 residues. Germline values: CDR1 SGHAT, CDR2 FQNNGV. CDR3 protein: CASSAGLAYNEQFF. The CDR3 DNA reads TGTGCCAGCAGCGCGGGACTAGCTTACAATGAGCAGTTCTTC.

The CDR3, as DNA: TGCGCCAGCAGCTCCGGTTCGGACAGTCGGCAGTACTTC. It translates to CASSSGSDSRQYF. The chain couples TRBV5-1 to TRBJ2-7; the D gene is possibly TRBD1 (6 bases). The CDR3 has 13 amino acids. V lost 3 bases and J lost 9, with 16 bases in between. CDR1 SGHRS and CDR2 YFSETQ come from the germline V gene.

The chain carries TRBV4-1 and TRBJ1-3; the D is unclear. V was trimmed by 5 bases and J by 0 bases, leaving 14 bases between them. The CDR3 length is 16 residues. Germline loops: CDR1 MGHRA, CDR2 YSYEKL. The CDR3 coding sequence is TGCGCCAGCAGCGTCCGCGACACTTACTCTGGAAACACCATATATTTT. As protein: CASSVRDTYSGNTIYF.

The chain couples TRBV27 to TRBJ1-6, with D tentatively TRBD1 (6 bases). The ends were cut back, 5 bases at V and 3 bases at J, with 17 bases in the middle. Germline lookup yields CDR1 MNHEY and CDR2 SMNVEV (reference sequence). There are 17 residues in the CDR3. This CDR3 reads CASSHNYYRDYNSPLHF. CDR3 in DNA: TGTGCCAGCAGTCACAACTACTACAGGGACTATAATTCACCCCTCCACTTT.

The chain employs TRBV2 and TRBJ2-4, with TRBD2 identical over 7 bases. Trimming cost V 8 bases and J 9 bases; bases outside gene matches: 10. CDR3 size: 13 residues. The germline CDR1 and CDR2 sequences are SNHLY and FYNNEI. The CDR3 protein is CASSDGREVIQYF. DNA of the CDR3: TGTGCCAGCTCCGATGGACGGGAGGTCATTCAGTACTTC.

The chain uses TRBV29-1 and TRBJ2-6; D call uncertain. The CDR3 is 13 amino acids. The V and J ends lost 8 bases and 0 bases respectively, with 8 bases between them. In germline, CDR1 is SQVTM, CDR2 ANQGSEA. CDR3 region: CSIFRSGANVLTF. The CDR3 region has the DNA TGCAGCATCTTCCGCTCTGGGGCCAACGTCCTGACTTTC.

This clone has a handful of counts. The chain recombines TRBV6-5 with TRBJ2-7, with a weak D call TRBD2 (6 bases). The V end lost 7 bases, the J end lost 1 base, and 14 bases lay between the germline ends. The CDR3 runs 14 residues. CDR1 is MNHEY and CDR2 is SVGAGI in the germline V gene. CDR3 nucleotides: TGTGCCAGCATCCTGGCGGGATCTTCCTACGAGCAGTACTTC. It translates to CASILAGSSYEQYF.

This chain connects TRBV25-1 to TRBJ2-1, with 13 bases fitting TRBD2. V trimming: 1 base; J trimming: 6 bases; junction bases outside the gene matches: 0. Germline V gene sequence: CDR1 MGHDK, CDR2 SYGVNS. The CDR3 is made up of 15 amino acids. CDR3 protein: CASSEWTSGGNEQFF. CDR3 DNA: TGTGCCAGCAGTGAATGGACTAGCGGGGGCAATGAGCAGTTCTTC.

The V gene is TRBV7-8, the J gene TRBJ2-7, with D perhaps TRBD1 (6 bases). The CDR3 loop spans 15 amino acids. Germline values: CDR1 SGHVS, CDR2 FQNEAQ. Trimming removed 1 base from V and 3 bases from J, with 13 bases in between. The CDR3, as DNA: TGTGCCAGCAGCTTAGGGGGACAAGAAGGCTACGAGCAGTACTTC. This encodes CASSLGGQEGYEQYF.

The sample holds one count of this clone. The chain has TRBV3-1 (or the pseudogene TRBV3-2) and TRBJ2-1; TRBD2 aligns across 9 bases. CDR1 LGHDT and CDR2 YNNKEL come from the germline V gene (reference sequence). The V and J ends lost 9 bases and 3 bases, in that order; junction bases with no gene match: 9. CDR3 length: 15 amino acids. This chain's CDR3 is CASSRIAGDYNEQFF. CDR3 coding DNA: TGTGCCAGTAGTCGCATAGCGGGGGACTACAATGAGCAGTTCTTC.

The V call is TRBV2, the J call TRBJ1-1, with D possibly matching TRBD1 (5 bases). Germline V gene lookup returns CDR1 SNHLY and CDR2 FYNNEI. This CDR3 has 13 amino acids. Trimming removed 11 bases at V and 3 bases at J, with 16 bases between. The CDR3 is CAARQTRYTEAFF. CDR3 in DNA: TGTGCCGCCCGACAGACACGTTACACTGAAGCTTTCTTT. Filled out from reference TRBV2 and TRBJ1-1, the complete variable domain reads EPEVTQTPSHQVTQMGQEVILRCVPISNHLYFYWYRQILGQKVEFLVSFYNNEISEKSEIFDDQFSVERPDGSNFTLKIRSTKLEDSAMYFCAARQTRYTEAFFGQGTRLTVV.

This chain joins TRBV27 and TRBJ1-2; TRBD1 might be the D (5 bases). Trimming left V 2 bases short and J 6 bases short, with 13 bases between. CDR1 is MNHEY, CDR2 SMNVEV, per germline (reference sequence). The length of the CDR3 is 14 residues. The CDR3: CASSLRGRQDGYTF. Here the CDR3 DNA reads TGTGCCAGCAGTTTACGGGGGAGACAAGATGGCTACACCTTC.

This sequence joins TRBV28 and TRBJ1-2, with 11 bases matching TRBD1. This CDR3 comprises 14 residues. V dropped 8 bases and J dropped 7; count of bases not matched to a gene: 9. Germline CDR1 is MDHEN and CDR2 is SYDVKM. The CDR3 region has the DNA TGTGCCAGCGGTGACTACGGGACAGGGGGTGGCTACACCTTC. Translating gives CASGDYGTGGGYTF.

Here the CDR3 reads CAIGQGGLNQPQHF. Written as DNA, the CDR3 is TGCGCTATCGGACAGGGTGGCTTAAATCAGCCCCAGCATTTT. The genes are TRBV10-2 and TRBJ1-5; 8 bases are a match to TRBD1. The germline V gene encodes CDR1 WSHSY and CDR2 SAAADI. The CDR3 is 14 amino acids.

The chain employs TRBV10-3 and TRBJ1-2, with a possible D match to TRBD1 (6 bases). V lost 7 bases and J 6 bases, leaving 15 bases between the germline ends. CDR3 size: 13 residues. The V gene's germline CDR1 is ENHRY and CDR2 SYGVKD. Written as DNA, the CDR3 is TGTGCCATCAATATACAGGGTGGGAATGGCTACACCTTC. Amino acids: CAINIQGGNGYTF.

The chain carries TRBV7-2 and TRBJ2-3, with TRBD2 identical over 7 bases. Germline CDR1 and CDR2: SGHTA and FQGNSA. Trimming at V came to 5 bases and at J to 4 bases, leaving 6 bases not matched to a gene. This CDR3 has 14 residues. The CDR3 region has the DNA TGTGCCAGCAGCCCTGGACTAGGCGCAGATACGCAGTATTTT. Translated, it gives CASSPGLGADTQYF.

This chain connects TRBV11-3 to TRBJ2-7; 8 positions match TRBD1. CDR1 and CDR2 (germline): SGHNT, YENEEA. J lost 2 bases, V lost 5 bases, and 8 bases had no gene match. This CDR3 contains 15 residues. The DNA for the CDR3 is TGTGCCAGCAGCAACCGGGACAGGATAACCTACGAGCAGTACTTC. Translating it yields CASSNRDRITYEQYF.

This clone appeared a few times. This chain uses TRBV5-1 with TRBJ1-1, with TRBD1 matching 10 bases. The ends lost 4 bases at V and 4 bases at J; junction bases unmatched: 4. Looked up from germline, CDR1 is SGHRS and CDR2 is YFSETQ. The CDR3 is 14 amino acids. The CDR3 DNA reads TGCGCCAGCAGCGGACAGGGGGGATCCACTGAAGCTTTCTTT. Amino acid sequence: CASSGQGGSTEAFF.

This clone was seen only once. The V and J genes are TRBV7-9 and TRBJ2-5; 11 bases fit TRBD2. J gave up 4 bases and V 8 bases, and 3 bases lay outside the gene matches. This CDR3 is built from 13 residues. Germline values: CDR1 SEHNR, CDR2 FQNEAQ (reference sequence). The CDR3 reads CASGLAGLETQYF. For the CDR3, the DNA is TGTGCCAGCGGACTAGCGGGCTTAGAGACCCAGTACTTC. Supplemented by reference TRBV7-9 and TRBJ2-5, the full variable domain reads DTGVSQNPRHKITKRGQNVTFRCDPISEHNRLYWYRQTLGQGPEFLTYFQNEAQLEKSRLLSDRFSAERPKGSFSTLEIQRTEQGDSAMYLCASGLAGLETQYFGPGTRLLVL.

This rearrangement joins TRBV10-1 to TRBJ2-5; 7 nucleotides line up with TRBD1. J was trimmed by 0 bases and V by 5 bases; bases with no gene match: 12. This CDR3 has 17 amino acids. In germline, CDR1 is WNHNN, CDR2 SYGVQD (reference sequence). CDR3 sequence reads: CASSHPPGQPYQETQYF. The CDR3, as DNA: TGCGCCAGCAGTCACCCCCCGGGACAGCCATACCAAGAGACCCAGTACTTC.

J is TRBJ2-5 and V is TRBV24-1, with D maybe TRBD2 (5 bases). Germline-derived CDR1 and CDR2 are KGHDR and SFDVKD. The V gene lost 7 bases and the J gene lost 4 bases, with 21 bases spanning the gap. The CDR3 spans 16 residues. The CDR3 sequence is CATSSPGKSKGETQYF. The CDR3, as DNA: TGTGCCACCAGCTCCCCCGGGAAAAGTAAGGGAGAGACCCAGTACTTC.

The chain uses TRBV7-9 and TRBJ2-5, with D tentatively TRBD1 (6 bases). This CDR3 comprises 14 residues. V lost 1 base and J lost 7, with 13 bases in between. Per germline, CDR1 SEHNR and CDR2 FQNEAQ (reference sequence). CDR3 in amino acids: CASSLEGQGRTQYF. DNA of the CDR3: TGTGCCAGCAGCTTAGAAGGGCAGGGGAGGACCCAGTACTTC.

The rearrangement joins TRBV28 to TRBJ2-7; possibly TRBD1 for D (6 bases). CDR1 is MDHEN and CDR2 is SYDVKM in the germline V gene. Trimming cost V 4 bases and J 3 bases, with 10 bases left between them. This CDR3 has 13 residues. CDR3 region: CASSSGQDYEQYF. The CDR3 nucleotides are TGTGCCAGCAGTTCGGGACAAGACTACGAGCAGTACTTC.

The chain is built from TRBV5-1 and TRBJ2-1, with 7 bases fitting TRBD2. The CDR3 covers 14 residues. Germline V CDR1 and CDR2: SGHRS, YFSETQ. V shed 4 bases, J shed 10 bases, and the junction held 11 bases outside the gene matches. For the CDR3, the DNA is TGCGCCAGCAGCGAGCAGCGGGGCCCCTCGGAGCAGTTCTTC. Its translation: CASSEQRGPSEQFF.

This chain links TRBV3-1 (or the pseudogene TRBV3-2) with TRBJ2-1, with D perhaps TRBD2 (5 bases). The CDR3 extends over 12 amino acids. V gave up 1 base and J gave up 8 bases, with 6 bases separating them. Germline CDR1 LGHDT, CDR2 YNNKEL (reference sequence). The CDR3 nucleotides are TGTGCCAGCAGCCAAGTGAGGGATGAGCAGTTCTTC. It is translated as CASSQVRDEQFF.